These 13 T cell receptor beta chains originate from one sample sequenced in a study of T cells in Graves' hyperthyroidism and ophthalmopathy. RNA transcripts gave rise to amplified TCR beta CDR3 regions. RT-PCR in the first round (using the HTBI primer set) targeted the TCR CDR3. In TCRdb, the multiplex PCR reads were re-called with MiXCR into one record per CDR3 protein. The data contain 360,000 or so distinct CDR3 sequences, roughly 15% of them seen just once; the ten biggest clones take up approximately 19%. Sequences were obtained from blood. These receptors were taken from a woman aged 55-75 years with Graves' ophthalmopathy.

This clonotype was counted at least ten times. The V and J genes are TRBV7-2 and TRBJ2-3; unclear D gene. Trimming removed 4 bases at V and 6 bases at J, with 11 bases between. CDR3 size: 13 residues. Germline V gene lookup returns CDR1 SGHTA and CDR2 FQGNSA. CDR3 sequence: CASSSGPWDTQYF. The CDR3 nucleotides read TGTGCCAGCAGCTCCGGACCATGGGATACGCAGTATTTT.

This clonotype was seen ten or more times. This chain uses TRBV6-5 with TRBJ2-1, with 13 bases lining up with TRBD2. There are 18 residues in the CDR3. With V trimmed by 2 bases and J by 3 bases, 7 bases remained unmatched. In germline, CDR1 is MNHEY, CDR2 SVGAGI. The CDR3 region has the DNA TGTGCCAGCAGTTACCCTGGACTAGCGGGAGAAAACTACAATGAGCAGTTCTTC. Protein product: CASSYPGLAGENYNEQFF.

This chain's CDR3 is CASSPLGSGIYEQYF. The DNA for the CDR3 is TGTGCCAGCTCACCACTTGGTAGCGGAATCTACGAGCAGTACTTC. The V and J genes are TRBV18 and TRBJ2-7; D is possibly TRBD2 (6 bases). Looked up from germline, CDR1 is KGHSH and CDR2 is LQKENI. Trimming took off 1 base at V and 3 bases at J, with 13 bases between the two ends. The CDR3 is 15 amino acids.

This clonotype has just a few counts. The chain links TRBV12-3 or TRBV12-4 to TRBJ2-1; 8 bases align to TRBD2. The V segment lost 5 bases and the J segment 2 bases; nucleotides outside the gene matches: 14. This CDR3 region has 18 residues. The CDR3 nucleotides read TGTGCCAGCAGTACGGCCAGCGGGAGACGGAACCCCTACAATGAGCAGTTCTTC. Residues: CASSTASGRRNPYNEQFF.

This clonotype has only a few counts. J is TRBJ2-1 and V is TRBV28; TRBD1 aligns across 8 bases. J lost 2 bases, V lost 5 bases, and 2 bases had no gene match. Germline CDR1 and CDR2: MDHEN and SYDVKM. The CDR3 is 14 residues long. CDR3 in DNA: TGTGCCAGCAGTGGGACAGGACCCTACAATGAGCAGTTCTTC. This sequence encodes CASSGTGPYNEQFF.

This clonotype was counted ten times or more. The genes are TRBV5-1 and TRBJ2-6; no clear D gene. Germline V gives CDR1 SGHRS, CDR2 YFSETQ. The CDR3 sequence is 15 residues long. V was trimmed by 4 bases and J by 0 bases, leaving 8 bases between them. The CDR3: CASSQLSSGANVLTF. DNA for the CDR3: TGCGCCAGCAGCCAACTCAGCTCTGGGGCCAACGTCCTGACTTTC.

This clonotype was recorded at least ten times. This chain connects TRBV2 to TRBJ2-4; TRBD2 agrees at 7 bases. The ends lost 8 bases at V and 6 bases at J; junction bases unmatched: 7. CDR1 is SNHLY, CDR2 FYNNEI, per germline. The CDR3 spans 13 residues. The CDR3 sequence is CASRAGRANIQYF. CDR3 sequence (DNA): TGTGCCAGCCGAGCGGGGAGGGCAAACATTCAGTACTTC.

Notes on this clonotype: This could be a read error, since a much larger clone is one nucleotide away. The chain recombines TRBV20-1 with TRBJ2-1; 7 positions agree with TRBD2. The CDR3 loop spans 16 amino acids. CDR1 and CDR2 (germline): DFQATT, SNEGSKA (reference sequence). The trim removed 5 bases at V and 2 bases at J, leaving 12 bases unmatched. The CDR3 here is CSADGGPAGTYNEQFF. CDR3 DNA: TGCAGTGCTGATGGGGGACCAGCGGGAACCTACAATGAGCAGTTCTTC.

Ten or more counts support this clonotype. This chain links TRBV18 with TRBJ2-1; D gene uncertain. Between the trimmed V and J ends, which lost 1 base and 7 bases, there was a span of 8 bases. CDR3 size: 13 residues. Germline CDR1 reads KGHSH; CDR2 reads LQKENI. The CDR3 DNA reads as TGTGCCAGCTCACCACAGCCGAGGAATGAGCAGTTCTTC. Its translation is CASSPQPRNEQFF.

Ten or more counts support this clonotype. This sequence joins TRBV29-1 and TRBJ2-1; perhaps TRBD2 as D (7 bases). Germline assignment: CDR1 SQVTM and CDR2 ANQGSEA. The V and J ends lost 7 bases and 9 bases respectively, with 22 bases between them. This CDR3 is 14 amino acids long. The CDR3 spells CSAEQYRGAGEQFF. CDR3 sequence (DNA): TGCAGCGCCGAACAATATCGGGGGGCTGGTGAGCAGTTCTTC.

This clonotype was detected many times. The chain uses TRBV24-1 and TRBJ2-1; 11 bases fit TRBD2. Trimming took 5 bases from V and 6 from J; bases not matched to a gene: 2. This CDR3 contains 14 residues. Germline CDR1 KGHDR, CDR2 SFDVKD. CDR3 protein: CATSGTSGSNEQFF. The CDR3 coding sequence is TGTGCCACCAGTGGAACTAGCGGGAGCAATGAGCAGTTCTTC.

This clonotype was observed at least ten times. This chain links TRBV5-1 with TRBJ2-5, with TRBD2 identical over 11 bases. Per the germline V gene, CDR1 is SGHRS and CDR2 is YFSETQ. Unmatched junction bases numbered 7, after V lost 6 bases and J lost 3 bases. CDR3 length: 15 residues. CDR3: CASTPLGLAEETQYF. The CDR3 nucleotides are TGCGCCAGCACCCCCCTGGGACTAGCGGAAGAGACCCAGTACTTC. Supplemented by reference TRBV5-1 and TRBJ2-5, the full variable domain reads KAGVTQTPRYLIKTRGQQVTLSCSPISGHRSVSWYQQTPGQGLQFLFEYFSETQRNKGNFPGRFSGRQFSNSRSEMNVSTLELGDSALYLCASTPLGLAEETQYFGPGTRLLVL.

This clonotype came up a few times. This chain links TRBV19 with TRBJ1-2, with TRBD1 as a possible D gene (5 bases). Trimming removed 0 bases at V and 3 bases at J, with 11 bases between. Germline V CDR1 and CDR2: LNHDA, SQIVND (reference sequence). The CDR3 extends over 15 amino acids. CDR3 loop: CASSIENRPYYGYTF. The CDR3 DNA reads TGTGCCAGTAGTATAGAAAACAGGCCCTACTATGGCTACACCTTC.